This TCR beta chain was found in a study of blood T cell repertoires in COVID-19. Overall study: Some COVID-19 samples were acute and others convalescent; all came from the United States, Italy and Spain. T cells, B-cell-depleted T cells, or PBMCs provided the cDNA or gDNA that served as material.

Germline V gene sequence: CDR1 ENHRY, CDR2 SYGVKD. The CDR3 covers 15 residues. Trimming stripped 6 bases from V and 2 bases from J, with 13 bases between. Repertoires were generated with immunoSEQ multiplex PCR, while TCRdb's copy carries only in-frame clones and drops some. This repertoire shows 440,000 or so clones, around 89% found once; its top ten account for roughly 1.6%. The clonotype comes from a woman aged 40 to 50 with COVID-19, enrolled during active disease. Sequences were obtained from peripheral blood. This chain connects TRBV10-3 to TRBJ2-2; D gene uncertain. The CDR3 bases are TGTGCCATCAGGGCCGCGCAGGCTAACACCGGGGAGCTGTTTTTT. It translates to CAIRAAQANTGELFF.